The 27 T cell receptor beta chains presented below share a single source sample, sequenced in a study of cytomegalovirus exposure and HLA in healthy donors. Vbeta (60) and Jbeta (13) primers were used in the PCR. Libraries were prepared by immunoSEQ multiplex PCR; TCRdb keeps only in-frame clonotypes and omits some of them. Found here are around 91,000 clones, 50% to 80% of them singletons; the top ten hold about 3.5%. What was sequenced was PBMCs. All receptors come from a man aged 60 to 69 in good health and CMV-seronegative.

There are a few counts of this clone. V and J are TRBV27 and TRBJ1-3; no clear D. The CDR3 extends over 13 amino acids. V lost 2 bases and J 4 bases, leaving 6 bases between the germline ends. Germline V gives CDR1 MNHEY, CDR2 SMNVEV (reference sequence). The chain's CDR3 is CASSLVQGNTIYF. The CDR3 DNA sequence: TGTGCCAGCAGTTTAGTCCAGGGAAACACCATATATTTT.

The chain's CDR3 is CASSLPGSGYNEQFF. The CDR3 DNA sequence: TGTGCCAGCAGTTTACCCGGGTCGGGTTACAATGAGCAGTTCTTC. The chain is built from TRBV28 and TRBJ2-1; the D is unclear. Germline V gene data show CDR1 as MDHEN and CDR2 as SYDVKM. CDR3 length: 15 residues. V was cut by 2 bases and J by 4 bases, with 12 bases left in between.

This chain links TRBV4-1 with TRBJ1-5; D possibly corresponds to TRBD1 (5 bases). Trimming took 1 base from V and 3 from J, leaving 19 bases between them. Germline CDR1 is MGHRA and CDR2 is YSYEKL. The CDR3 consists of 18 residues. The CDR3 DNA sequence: TGCGCCAGCAGCCAAGCGGGGGTGGGGACCAAATACAATCAGCCCCAGCATTTT. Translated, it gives CASSQAGVGTKYNQPQHF.

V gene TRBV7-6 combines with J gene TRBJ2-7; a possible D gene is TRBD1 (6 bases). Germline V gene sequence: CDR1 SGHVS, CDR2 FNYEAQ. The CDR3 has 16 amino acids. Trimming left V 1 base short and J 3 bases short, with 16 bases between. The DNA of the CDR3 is TGTGCCAGCAGCTTAGTTGCCACCGGGACAAGCTACGAGCAGTACTTC. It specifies CASSLVATGTSYEQYF.

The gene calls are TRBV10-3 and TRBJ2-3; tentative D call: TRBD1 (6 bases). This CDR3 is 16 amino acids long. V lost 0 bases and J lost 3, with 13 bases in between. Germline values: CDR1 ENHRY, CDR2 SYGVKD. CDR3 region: CAISESRAGVTDTQYF. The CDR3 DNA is TGTGCCATCAGTGAGTCTAGGGCAGGGGTGACAGATACGCAGTATTTT.

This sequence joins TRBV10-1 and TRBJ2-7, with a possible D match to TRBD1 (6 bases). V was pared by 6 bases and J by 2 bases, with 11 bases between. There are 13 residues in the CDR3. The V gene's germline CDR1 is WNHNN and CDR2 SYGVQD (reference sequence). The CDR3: CASRGDTAYEQYF. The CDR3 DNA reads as TGCGCCAGCAGAGGGGACACAGCCTACGAGCAGTACTTC.

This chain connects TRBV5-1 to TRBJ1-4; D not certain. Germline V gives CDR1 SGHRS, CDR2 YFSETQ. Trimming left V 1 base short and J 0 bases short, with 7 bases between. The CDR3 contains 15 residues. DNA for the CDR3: TGCGCCAGCAGCTTGTACTTGCCAACTAATGAAAAACTGTTTTTT. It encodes CASSLYLPTNEKLFF.

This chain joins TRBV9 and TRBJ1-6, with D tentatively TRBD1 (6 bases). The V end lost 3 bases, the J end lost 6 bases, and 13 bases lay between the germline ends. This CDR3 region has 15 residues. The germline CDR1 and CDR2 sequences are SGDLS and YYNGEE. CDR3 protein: CASSETGSRNSPLHF. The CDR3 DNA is TGTGCCAGCAGCGAAACAGGGTCTCGTAATTCACCCCTCCACTTT.

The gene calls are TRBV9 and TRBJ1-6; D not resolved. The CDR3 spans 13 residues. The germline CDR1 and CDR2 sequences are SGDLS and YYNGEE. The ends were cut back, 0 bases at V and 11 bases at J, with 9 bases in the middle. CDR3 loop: CASSVGGRTPLHF. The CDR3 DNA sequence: TGTGCCAGCAGCGTAGGAGGTAGGACACCCCTCCACTTT.

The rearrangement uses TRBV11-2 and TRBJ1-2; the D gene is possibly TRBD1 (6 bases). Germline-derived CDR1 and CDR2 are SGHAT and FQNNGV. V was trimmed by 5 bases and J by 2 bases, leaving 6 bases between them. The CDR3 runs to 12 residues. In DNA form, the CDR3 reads TGTGCCAGCAGCCAGGGGAACTATGGCTACACCTTC. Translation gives CASSQGNYGYTF.

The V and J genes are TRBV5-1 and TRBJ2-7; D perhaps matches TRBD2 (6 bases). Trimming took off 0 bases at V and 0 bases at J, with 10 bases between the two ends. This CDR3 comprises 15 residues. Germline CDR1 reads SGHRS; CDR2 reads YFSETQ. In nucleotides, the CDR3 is TGCGCCAGCAGCTTGGGGGGGACTCCCTCCTACGAGCAGTACTTC. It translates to CASSLGGTPSYEQYF. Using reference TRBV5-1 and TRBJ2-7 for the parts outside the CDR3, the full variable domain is KAGVTQTPRYLIKTRGQQVTLSCSPISGHRSVSWYQQTPGQGLQFLFEYFSETQRNKGNFPGRFSGRQFSNSRSEMNVSTLELGDSALYLCASSLGGTPSYEQYFGPGTRLTVT.

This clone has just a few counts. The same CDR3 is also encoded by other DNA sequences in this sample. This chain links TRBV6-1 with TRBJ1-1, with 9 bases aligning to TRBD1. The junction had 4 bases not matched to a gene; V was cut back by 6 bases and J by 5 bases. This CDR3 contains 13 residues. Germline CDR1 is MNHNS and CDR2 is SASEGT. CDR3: CASRDRGGTEAFF. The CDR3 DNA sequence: TGTGCCAGCAGGGACAGGGGTGGAACTGAAGCTTTCTTT.

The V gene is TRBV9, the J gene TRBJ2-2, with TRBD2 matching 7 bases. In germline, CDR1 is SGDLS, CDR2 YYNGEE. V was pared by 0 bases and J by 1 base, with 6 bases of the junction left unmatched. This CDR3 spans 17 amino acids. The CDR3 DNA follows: TGTGCCAGCAGCGTAGGGCCCTCGGGGGGGAACACCGGGGAGCTGTTTTTT. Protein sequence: CASSVGPSGGNTGELFF. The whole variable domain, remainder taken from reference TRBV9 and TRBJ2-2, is DSGVTQTPKHLITATGQRVTLRCSPRSGDLSVYWYQQSLDQGLQFLIQYYNGEERAKGNILERFSAQQFPDLHSELNLSSLELGDSALYFCASSVGPSGGNTGELFFGEGSRLTVL.

The CDR3, as DNA: TGTGCCAGCGGAGGGGTCCCCTCCTACGAGCAGTACTTC. Residues: CASGGVPSYEQYF. V and J are TRBV27 and TRBJ2-7, with D possibly TRBD2 on 6 matching bases. V lost 8 bases and J lost 0, with 11 bases in between. CDR1 MNHEY and CDR2 SMNVEV come from the germline V gene (reference sequence). The CDR3 is made up of 13 amino acids.

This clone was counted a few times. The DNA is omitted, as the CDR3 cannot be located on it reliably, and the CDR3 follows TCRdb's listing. The CDR3 region is CASSWGTGARMFTF. V and J are TRBV7-3 and TRBJ1-2; the table assigns TRBD1, which was not confirmed against the DNA. Germline values: CDR1 SGHTA, CDR2 FQGTGA. The CDR3 is 14 amino acids in total, end residues counted.

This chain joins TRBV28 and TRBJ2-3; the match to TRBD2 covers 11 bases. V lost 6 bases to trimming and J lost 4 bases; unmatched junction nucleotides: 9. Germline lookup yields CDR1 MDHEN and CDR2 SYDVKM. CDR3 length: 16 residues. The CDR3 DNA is TGTGCCAGCAGCGGCTTAGCGGGGGGGCCGGCAGATACGCAGTATTTT. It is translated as CASSGLAGGPADTQYF. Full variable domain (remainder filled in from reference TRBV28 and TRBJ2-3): DVKVTQSSRYLVKRTGEKVFLECVQDMDHENMFWYRQDPGLGLRLIYFSYDVKMKEKGDIPEGYSVSREKKERFSLILESASTNQTSMYLCASSGLAGGPADTQYFGPGTRLTVL.

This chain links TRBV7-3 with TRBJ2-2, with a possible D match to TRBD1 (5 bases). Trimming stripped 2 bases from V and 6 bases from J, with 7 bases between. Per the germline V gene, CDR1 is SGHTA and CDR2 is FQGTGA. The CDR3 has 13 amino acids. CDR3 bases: TGTGCCAGCAGCTTAGGGGCTGCCGGGGAGCTGTTTTTT. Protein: CASSLGAAGELFF.

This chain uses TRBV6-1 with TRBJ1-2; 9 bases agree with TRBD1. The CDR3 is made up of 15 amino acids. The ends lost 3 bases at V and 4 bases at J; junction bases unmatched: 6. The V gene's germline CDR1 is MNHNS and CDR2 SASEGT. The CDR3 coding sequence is TGTGCCAGCAGTGACACAACAGGGGGCGTCTATGGCTACACCTTC. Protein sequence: CASSDTTGGVYGYTF.

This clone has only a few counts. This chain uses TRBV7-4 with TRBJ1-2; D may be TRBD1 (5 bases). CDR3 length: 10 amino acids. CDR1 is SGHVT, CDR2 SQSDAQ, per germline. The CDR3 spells CGQGTYGYTF. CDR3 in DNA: TGTGGTCAGGGTACCTATGGCTACACCTTC.

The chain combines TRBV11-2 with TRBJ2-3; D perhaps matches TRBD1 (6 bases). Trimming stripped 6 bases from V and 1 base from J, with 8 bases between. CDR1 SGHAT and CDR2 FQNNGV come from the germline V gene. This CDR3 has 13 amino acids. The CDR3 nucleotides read TGTGCCAGCAGTAACAGGGGCACAGATACGCAGTATTTT. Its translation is CASSNRGTDTQYF.

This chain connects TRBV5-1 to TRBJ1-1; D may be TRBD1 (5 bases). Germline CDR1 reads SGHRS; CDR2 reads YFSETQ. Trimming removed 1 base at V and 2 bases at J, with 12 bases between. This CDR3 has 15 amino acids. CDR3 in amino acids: CASSLQTALNTEAFF. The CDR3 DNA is TGCGCCAGCAGCTTGCAGACAGCGCTTAACACTGAAGCTTTCTTT. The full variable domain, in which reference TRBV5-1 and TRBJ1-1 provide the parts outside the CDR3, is KAGVTQTPRYLIKTRGQQVTLSCSPISGHRSVSWYQQTPGQGLQFLFEYFSETQRNKGNFPGRFSGRQFSNSRSEMNVSTLELGDSALYLCASSLQTALNTEAFFGQGTRLTVV.

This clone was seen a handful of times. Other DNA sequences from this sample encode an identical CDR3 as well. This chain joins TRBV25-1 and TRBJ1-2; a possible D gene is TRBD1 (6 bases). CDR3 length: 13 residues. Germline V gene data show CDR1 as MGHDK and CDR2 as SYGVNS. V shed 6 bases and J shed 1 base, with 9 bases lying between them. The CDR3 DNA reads TGTGCCAGCAGACAGGGACGTAACTATGGCTACACCTTC. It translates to CASRQGRNYGYTF.

CDR3 nucleotide sequence: TGTGCCAGCAGCTTAACTTCAGGGCTGGAGGAGCAGTACTTC. Translated: CASSLTSGLEEQYF. This chain links TRBV7-3 with TRBJ2-7, with a weak D call TRBD1 (5 bases). The length of the CDR3 is 14 residues. The ends were cut back, 0 bases at V and 7 bases at J, with 13 bases in the middle. In germline, CDR1 is SGHTA, CDR2 FQGTGA.

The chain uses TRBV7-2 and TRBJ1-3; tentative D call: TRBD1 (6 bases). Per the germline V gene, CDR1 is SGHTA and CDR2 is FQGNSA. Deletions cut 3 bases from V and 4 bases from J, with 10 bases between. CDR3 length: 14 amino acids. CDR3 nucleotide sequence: TGTGCCAGCAGCTTTGGGGGCCTCGGAAACACCATATATTTT. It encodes CASSFGGLGNTIYF.

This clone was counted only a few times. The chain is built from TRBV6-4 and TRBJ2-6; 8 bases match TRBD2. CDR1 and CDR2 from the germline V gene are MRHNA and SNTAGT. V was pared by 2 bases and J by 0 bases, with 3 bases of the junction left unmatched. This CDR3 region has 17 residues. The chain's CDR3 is CASSDAGGDSGANVLTF. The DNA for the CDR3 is TGTGCCAGCAGTGACGCCGGGGGGGACTCTGGGGCCAACGTCCTGACTTTC.

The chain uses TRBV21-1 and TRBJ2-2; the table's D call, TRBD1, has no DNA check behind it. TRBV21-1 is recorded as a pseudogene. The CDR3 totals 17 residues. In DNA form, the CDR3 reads TGTGCCAGCAAAAGGGTGCAGGGGCCCTGGAACACCGGGGAGCTGTTTTTT. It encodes CASKRVQGPWNTGELFF.

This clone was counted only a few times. The CDR3 DNA is TGTGCCAGCGGGACAGCGGTCTCTGGAAACACCATATATTTT. Translating it yields CASGTAVSGNTIYF. V and J are TRBV7-2 and TRBJ1-3; TRBD1 agrees at 7 bases. The CDR3 totals 14 residues. V lost 8 bases and J lost 0; bases outside the gene matches: 4. Germline V gene lookup returns CDR1 SGHTA and CDR2 FQGNSA.